This T cell receptor (beta chain) was sequenced for a study of shared clonotypes between healthy human individuals. Notes on the study in general: Since donors were few, the genetic and exposure-history diversity represented was limited. Around 5% of naive CD4 clonotypes were shared across four donors.

In the naive CD8 group, cells lacked CD45RO and were positively selected for CCR7, so terminally differentiated effector memory CD45RA+ cells were left out. Between the trimmed V and J ends, which lost 4 bases and 0 bases, there was a span of 7 bases. The CDR3 is 13 amino acids. Germline CDR1 MNHEY, CDR2 SMNVEV (reference sequence). As concerns this clone: Its antigen remains unknown. Other DNA variants within this sample encode the same CDR3.

Only in-frame clones appear in the TCRdb table, and some are missing; sequencing was by immunoSEQ multiplex PCR. The sample has more than 550,000 clones, 92% seen once. The sequence derives from a man aged 25-45 years in good health. The genes are TRBV27 and TRBJ2-7, with unresolved D. The sequenced material came from naive CD8+ T cells sorted from blood. This chain's CDR3 is CASSSPNSYEQYF. The CDR3, as DNA: TGTGCCAGCAGTTCCCCCAACTCCTACGAGCAGTACTTC.